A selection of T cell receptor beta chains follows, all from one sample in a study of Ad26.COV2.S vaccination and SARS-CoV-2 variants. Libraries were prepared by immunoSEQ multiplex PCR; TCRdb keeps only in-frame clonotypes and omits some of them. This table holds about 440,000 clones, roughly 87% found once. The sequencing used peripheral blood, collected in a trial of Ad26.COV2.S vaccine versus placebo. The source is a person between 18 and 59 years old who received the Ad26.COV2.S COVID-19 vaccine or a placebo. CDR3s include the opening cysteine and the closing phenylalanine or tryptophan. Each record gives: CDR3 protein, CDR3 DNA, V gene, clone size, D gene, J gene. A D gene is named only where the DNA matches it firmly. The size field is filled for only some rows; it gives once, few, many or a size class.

CDR3aa: CASSNSRGGNTEAFF; CDR3nt: TGTGCCAGCAGCAACTCCAGGGGAGGGAACACTGAAGCTTTCTTT; v_gene: TRBV3-1/TRBV3-2; abundance: few; d_gene: .; j_gene: TRBJ1-1
CDR3aa: CASSLGTGGYEQYF; CDR3nt: TGTGCCAGCAGCTTAGGGACAGGGGGCTACGAGCAGTACTTC; v_gene: TRBV5-4; abundance: .; d_gene: TRBD1; j_gene: TRBJ2-7
CDR3aa: CASSLQGFAEAFF; CDR3nt: TGTGCCAGCAGTTTACAGGGGTTCGCTGAAGCTTTCTTT; v_gene: TRBV12-3/TRBV12-4; abundance: .; d_gene: .; j_gene: TRBJ1-1
CDR3aa: CASSQEWGGGGTDTQYF; CDR3nt: TGTGCCAGCAGCCAAGAGTGGGGGGGCGGGGGCACAGATACGCAGTATTTT; v_gene: TRBV3-1/TRBV3-2; abundance: .; d_gene: .; j_gene: TRBJ2-3
CDR3aa: CASSQTATYEQYF; CDR3nt: TGCGCCAGCAGTCAGACGGCTACCTACGAGCAGTACTTC; v_gene: TRBV5-1; abundance: .; d_gene: .; j_gene: TRBJ2-7
CDR3aa: CASSFGGPGRRDTQYF; CDR3nt: TGCGCCAGCAGCTTCGGAGGACCGGGACGACGAGATACGCAGTATTTT; v_gene: TRBV5-1; abundance: .; d_gene: .; j_gene: TRBJ2-3
CDR3aa: CASSLAGEGAAKGYTF; CDR3nt: TGCGCCAGCAGCTTGGCCGGGGAGGGGGCCGCTAAGGGCTACACCTTC; v_gene: TRBV5-1; abundance: .; d_gene: TRBD1; j_gene: TRBJ1-2
CDR3aa: CASSIGQGFSGNTIYF; CDR3nt: TGTGCCAGTAGTATTGGGCAGGGGTTTTCCGGAAACACCATATATTTT; v_gene: TRBV19; abundance: once; d_gene: .; j_gene: TRBJ1-3
CDR3aa: CASSPSGTGNTIYF; CDR3nt: TGTGCCAGCTCACCTTCCGGGACAGGGAACACCATATATTTT; v_gene: TRBV18; abundance: .; d_gene: TRBD1; j_gene: TRBJ1-3
CDR3aa: CASSVGGEHSPLHF; CDR3nt: TGTGCCAGCAGCGTAGGAGGGGAACATTCACCCCTCCACTTT; v_gene: TRBV9; abundance: .; d_gene: .; j_gene: TRBJ1-6